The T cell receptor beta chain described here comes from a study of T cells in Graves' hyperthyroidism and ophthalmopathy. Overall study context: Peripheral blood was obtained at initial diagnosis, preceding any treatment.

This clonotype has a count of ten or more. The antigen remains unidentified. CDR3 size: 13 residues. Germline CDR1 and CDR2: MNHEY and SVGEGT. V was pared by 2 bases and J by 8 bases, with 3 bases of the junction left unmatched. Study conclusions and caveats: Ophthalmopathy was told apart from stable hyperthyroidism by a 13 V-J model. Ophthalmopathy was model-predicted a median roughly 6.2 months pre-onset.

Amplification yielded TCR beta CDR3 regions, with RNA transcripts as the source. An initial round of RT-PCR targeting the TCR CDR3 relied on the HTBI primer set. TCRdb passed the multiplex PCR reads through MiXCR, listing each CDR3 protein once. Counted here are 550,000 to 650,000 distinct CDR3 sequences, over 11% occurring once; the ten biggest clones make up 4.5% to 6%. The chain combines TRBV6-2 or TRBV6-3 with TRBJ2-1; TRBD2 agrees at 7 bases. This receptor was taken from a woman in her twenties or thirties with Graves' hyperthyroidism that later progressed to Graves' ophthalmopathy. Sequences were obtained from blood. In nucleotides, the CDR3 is TGTGCCAGCAGTTACGAGCGGGGATATGAGCAGTTCTTC. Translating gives CASSYERGYEQFF.